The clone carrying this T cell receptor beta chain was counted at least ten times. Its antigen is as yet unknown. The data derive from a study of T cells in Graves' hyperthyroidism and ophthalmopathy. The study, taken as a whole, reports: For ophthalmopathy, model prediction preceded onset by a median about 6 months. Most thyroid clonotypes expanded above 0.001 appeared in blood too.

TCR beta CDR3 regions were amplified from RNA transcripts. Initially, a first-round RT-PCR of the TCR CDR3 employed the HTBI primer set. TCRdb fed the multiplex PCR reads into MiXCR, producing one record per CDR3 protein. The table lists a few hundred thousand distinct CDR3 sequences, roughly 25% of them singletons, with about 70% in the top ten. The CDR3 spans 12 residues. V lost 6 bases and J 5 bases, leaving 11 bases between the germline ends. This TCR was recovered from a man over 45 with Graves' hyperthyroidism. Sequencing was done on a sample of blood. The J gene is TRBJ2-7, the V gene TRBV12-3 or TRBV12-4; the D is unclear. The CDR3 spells CASSRVGHEQYF. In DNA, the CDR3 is TGTGCCAGCAGCCGCGTCGGCCACGAGCAGTACTTC.